The 8 T cell receptor beta chains in this list originate from one sample, sequenced in a study of T cells after yellow fever vaccination. In TCRdb, the 5' RACE reads were re-called with MiXCR into one record per CDR3 protein. The repertoire holds about 340,000 distinct CDR3 sequences, with roughly an eighth as singletons. Material: CD4+ T cells sorted from PBMCs, obtained 15 days after the yellow fever booster vaccination. Receptors were obtained from a man aged 18-30 years who received the YFV17D yellow fever vaccine.

In this sample, this clonotype turned up a few times. The chain links TRBV6-5 to TRBJ2-2; 10 bases line up with TRBD2. Losses at the gene ends were 8 bases for V and 7 bases for J; bases not matched to a gene: 13. CDR3 length: 16 residues. The germline gives CDR1 MNHEY, CDR2 SVGAGI. CDR3 in DNA: TGTGCCAGCGAGGAGCGGGGGGGCCCAGGGGGCGGGGAGCTGTTTTTT. The encoded protein is CASEERGGPGGGELFF.

The V call is TRBV21-1, the J call TRBJ2-1; the table's D call of TRBD1 was not tested on the DNA. TRBV21-1 counts as a pseudogene. The CDR3 runs to 15 residues. This chain's CDR3 is CASTRKRGAYNEQFF. DNA of the CDR3: TGTGCCAGCACCCGAAAAAGGGGGGCCTACAATGAGCAGTTCTTC.

The J gene is TRBJ2-5, the V gene TRBV6-5; D not certain. This CDR3 has 14 amino acids. CDR1 MNHEY and CDR2 SVGAGI come from the germline V gene. The V gene lost 0 bases and the J gene lost 1 base, with 6 bases spanning the gap. CDR3 loop: CASSYSASQETQYF. DNA for the CDR3: TGTGCCAGCAGTTACTCGGCCTCCCAAGAGACCCAGTACTTC.

The sample holds a few counts of this clonotype. The chain uses TRBV20-1 and TRBJ1-2; D not certain. CDR3 size: 13 residues. Germline V lookup: CDR1 DFQATT, CDR2 SNEGSKA (reference sequence). Trimming stripped 5 bases from V and 8 bases from J, with 18 bases between. CDR3 residues: CSAPFTGIWGYTF. In DNA, the CDR3 is TGCAGTGCTCCATTCACGGGAATTTGGGGCTACACCTTC.

There are a few counts of this clonotype. J is TRBJ1-2 and V is TRBV7-2; D not resolved. The ends were cut back, 5 bases at V and 7 bases at J, with 17 bases in the middle. CDR3 length: 14 amino acids. In germline, CDR1 is SGHTA, CDR2 FQGNSA. In DNA form, the CDR3 reads TGTGCCAGCAGCCTCAGCCCCCCGGCGGGTGGCTACACCTTC. Protein sequence: CASSLSPPAGGYTF.

The table lists this clonotype with a few counts. The chain has TRBV20-1 and TRBJ2-5; D possibly corresponds to TRBD1 (5 bases). Trimming removed 1 base at V and 5 bases at J, with 11 bases between. The CDR3 runs 13 residues. The V gene's germline CDR1 is DFQATT and CDR2 SNEGSKA (reference sequence). DNA of the CDR3: TGCAGTGCTAGAGGCAGGGCGAGGGAGACCCAGTACTTC. It yields the protein CSARGRARETQYF.

The V call is TRBV7-9, the J call TRBJ2-3; perhaps TRBD2 as D (5 bases). V lost 3 bases to trimming and J lost 7 bases, with 17 bases between them. Per germline, CDR1 SEHNR and CDR2 FQNEAQ (reference sequence). The CDR3 spans 15 residues. CDR3 DNA sequence: TGTGCCAGCAGCTTCAGACACGGGAAGTTGAATACGCAGTATTTT. It specifies CASSFRHGKLNTQYF.

This chain joins TRBV4-3 and TRBJ1-6, with unresolved D. V lost 4 bases and J lost 18, with 10 bases in between. The CDR3 has 10 amino acids. CDR1 and CDR2 from the germline V gene are LGHNA and YSLEER. CDR3 nucleotides: TGCGCCAGCAGCCCGGGCCCATGCCACTTT. It specifies CASSPGPCHF.